The 28 T cell receptor beta chains listed next were all sequenced from one sample in a study of cytomegalovirus exposure and HLA in healthy donors. In the PCR, 60 Vbeta and 13 Jbeta primers were used. TCRdb keeps only in-frame clones here, not all; method: immunoSEQ multiplex PCR. The table includes roughly 140,000 clones, around 75% detected once. The sequencing sample was made of PBMCs. These receptors came from a woman aged 40 to 50 in good health and CMV-seronegative.

The chain recombines TRBV6-5 with TRBJ2-1; D unclear. The V gene lost 0 bases and the J gene lost 9 bases, with 9 bases spanning the gap. The CDR3 has 13 residues. Germline assignment: CDR1 MNHEY and CDR2 SVGAGI. CDR3: CASSYSFGGEQFF. In DNA form, the CDR3 reads TGTGCCAGCAGTTACTCATTCGGCGGTGAGCAGTTCTTC.

The table lists this clone with a few counts. The gene calls are TRBV6-1 and TRBJ1-1, with 8 nucleotides matching TRBD1. V was clipped by 6 bases and J by 2 bases; unmatched bases: 5. This CDR3 is built from 14 residues. From germline, CDR1 is MNHNS and CDR2 SASEGT. The chain's CDR3 is CASRSGQGNTEAFF. The CDR3 nucleotides are TGTGCCAGCAGATCCGGACAGGGTAACACTGAAGCTTTCTTT.

CDR3 bases: TGCGCCAGCAGCTTAACAACAGGGCTGGAGACCCAGTACTTC. Translating gives CASSLTTGLETQYF. V usage is TRBV5-1 and J usage is TRBJ2-5, with D possibly being TRBD1 (6 bases). This CDR3 is 14 amino acids long. The germline V gene has CDR1 SGHRS and CDR2 YFSETQ. With 2 bases removed from V and 5 bases from J, the gap between germline ends came to 13 bases.

The chain links TRBV7-2 to TRBJ1-2; TRBD1 aligns across 10 bases. The CDR3 covers 13 residues. Per the germline V gene, CDR1 is SGHTA and CDR2 is FQGNSA. The V and J ends lost 5 bases and 8 bases, in that order; junction bases with no gene match: 5. CDR3 amino acids: CASSTGTGVGYTF. Here the CDR3 DNA reads TGTGCCAGCAGCACCGGGACAGGGGTCGGCTACACCTTC.

V and J are TRBV18 and TRBJ1-5; D unresolved. V shed 6 bases and J shed 4 bases, with 7 bases lying between them. This CDR3 comprises 12 residues. Germline V gene data show CDR1 as KGHSH and CDR2 as LQKENI. The CDR3 nucleotides read TGTGCCAGCTCTCCGGGGAATCAGCCCCAGCATTTT. It yields the protein CASSPGNQPQHF.

This chain uses TRBV6-6 with TRBJ2-1, with 12 bases aligning to TRBD2. The germline V gene encodes CDR1 MNHNY and CDR2 SVGAGI (reference sequence). CDR3 size: 15 residues. J lost 5 bases, V lost 7 bases, and 6 bases had no gene match. The CDR3 region is CASKRLAGEDNEQFF. The CDR3 nucleotides are TGTGCCAGCAAGCGACTAGCGGGAGAGGACAATGAGCAGTTCTTC.

This rearrangement joins TRBV19 to TRBJ2-3; no definite D call. In germline, CDR1 is LNHDA, CDR2 SQIVND (reference sequence). V was pared by 9 bases and J by 1 base, with 8 bases between. The CDR3 contains 12 residues. The CDR3: CASRRGTDTQYF. CDR3 bases: TGTGCCAGCCGCCGGGGCACAGATACGCAGTATTTT.

This chain links TRBV10-2 with TRBJ2-7, with 14 bases aligning to TRBD2. V trimming: 2 bases; J trimming: 4 bases; junction bases outside the gene matches: 4. Looked up from germline, CDR1 is WSHSY and CDR2 is SAAADI. CDR3 length: 16 residues. As DNA, the CDR3 is TGCGCCAGCAGTGAGGGACTAGCGGGAGGCCCTTACGAGCAGTACTTC. Its translation: CASSEGLAGGPYEQYF.

This clone was detected a few times. This chain links TRBV10-1 with TRBJ1-1; D not certain. The CDR3 is made up of 13 amino acids. V was cut by 3 bases and J by 10 bases, with 15 bases left in between. The V gene's germline CDR1 is WNHNN and CDR2 SYGVQD (reference sequence). CDR3 amino acids: CASSDQRDSAAFF. The CDR3 nucleotides read TGCGCCAGCAGTGATCAACGGGATTCGGCAGCTTTCTTT.

This clone was counted ten times or more. The chain recombines TRBV6-1 with TRBJ1-5; D ambiguous. Trimming pared 3 bases from V and 7 bases from J, leaving 13 bases between. Germline V gene sequence: CDR1 MNHNS, CDR2 SASEGT. The CDR3 is 14 amino acids. The CDR3 sequence: CASSDGGSSQPQHF. The CDR3, as DNA: TGTGCCAGCAGTGACGGAGGGAGTAGCCAGCCCCAGCATTTT.

V usage is TRBV25-1 and J usage is TRBJ2-2; 9 bases map to TRBD1. This CDR3 has 17 amino acids. Germline V lookup: CDR1 MGHDK, CDR2 SYGVNS. The junction had 11 bases not matched to a gene; V was cut back by 5 bases and J by 4 bases. CDR3 sequence reads: CASSPQQGAGGTGELFF. CDR3 bases: TGTGCCAGCAGTCCCCAACAGGGGGCTGGTGGCACCGGGGAGCTGTTTTTT.

The V gene is TRBV11-2, the J gene TRBJ1-1, with D hard to call. V was shortened by 10 bases and J by 3 bases, with 15 bases between the two germline ends. CDR3 length: 13 amino acids. From germline, CDR1 is SGHAT and CDR2 FQNNGV. The DNA of the CDR3 is TGTGCCACCGAAGGGTTCGGGGACACTGAAGCTTTCTTT. Residues: CATEGFGDTEAFF.

This clone has a handful of counts. The chain joins TRBV6-1 to TRBJ2-5, with 9 bases lining up with TRBD1. This CDR3 contains 15 residues. In germline, CDR1 is MNHNS, CDR2 SASEGT. V lost 7 bases, J lost 5 bases, and 11 bases stayed unmatched. CDR3: CASIRRDRDRETQYF. CDR3 in DNA: TGTGCCAGCATTCGCCGGGACAGGGATCGGGAGACCCAGTACTTC.

This clone was recorded only once. The V call is TRBV6-6, the J call TRBJ1-5; TRBD1 matches at 9 bases. The trim removed 7 bases at V and 6 bases at J, leaving 7 bases unmatched. Germline-derived CDR1 and CDR2 are MNHNY and SVGAGI (reference sequence). The CDR3 spans 14 residues. The CDR3 nucleotides are TGTGCCAGCAATCCGACAGGGGGTGGTCAGCCCCAGCATTTT. This encodes CASNPTGGGQPQHF.

V and J are TRBV5-1 and TRBJ2-7; TRBD2 aligns across 8 bases. In germline, CDR1 is SGHRS, CDR2 YFSETQ. The junction had 4 bases not matched to a gene; V was cut back by 0 bases and J by 2 bases. The CDR3 consists of 15 residues. CDR3 sequence (DNA): TGCGCCAGCAGCTTGGAGGGACTAGGCCCCTACGAGCAGTACTTC. Amino acids: CASSLEGLGPYEQYF.

The V gene is TRBV7-8, the J gene TRBJ1-1, with TRBD1 matching over 7 bases. V trimming: 6 bases; J trimming: 2 bases; junction bases outside the gene matches: 9. Germline-derived CDR1 and CDR2 are SGHVS and FQNEAQ. The CDR3 has 15 amino acids. DNA of the CDR3: TGTGCCAGCAGAGGGCCGGGACAGTCTAACACTGAAGCTTTCTTT. Translated, it gives CASRGPGQSNTEAFF.

The genes are TRBV10-3 and TRBJ1-3, with D unclear. Germline V gives CDR1 ENHRY, CDR2 SYGVKD. There are 15 residues in the CDR3. The ends were cut back, 4 bases at V and 0 bases at J, with 10 bases in the middle. Written as DNA, the CDR3 is TGTGCCATCAGTGCGGACGGGAGCTCTGGAAACACCATATATTTT. Amino acid sequence: CAISADGSSGNTIYF.

The chain joins TRBV10-1 to TRBJ1-1; 8 bases are shared with TRBD1. The trim removed 8 bases at V and 0 bases at J, leaving 2 bases unmatched. The length of the CDR3 is 13 residues. The V gene's germline CDR1 is WNHNN and CDR2 SYGVQD (reference sequence). CDR3 DNA sequence: TGCGCCAGCGGACAGGGAATGAACACTGAAGCTTTCTTT. This codes for CASGQGMNTEAFF.

For the CDR3, the DNA is TGTGCCAGCAGCTTAGAAGGGGGCCCGGTGAACACTGAAGCTTTCTTT. Amino acids: CASSLEGGPVNTEAFF. V gene TRBV7-9 combines with J gene TRBJ1-1; 7 bases agree with TRBD1. CDR1 is SEHNR, CDR2 FQNEAQ, per germline (reference sequence). J gave up 0 bases and V 1 base, and 5 bases lay outside the gene matches. This CDR3 spans 16 amino acids.

The V and J genes are TRBV4-2 and TRBJ2-2; a weak D match, TRBD2 (5 bases). The V end lost 1 base, the J end lost 1 base, and 16 bases lay between the germline ends. The CDR3 has 18 amino acids. Germline V gene sequence: CDR1 LGHNA, CDR2 YNFKEQ. This CDR3 is CASSQGLSKAVNTGELFF. DNA of the CDR3: TGTGCCAGCAGCCAAGGTTTATCGAAAGCGGTGAACACCGGGGAGCTGTTTTTT.

The chain couples TRBV28 to TRBJ1-2; D might be TRBD1 (6 bases). Between the trimmed V and J ends, which lost 2 bases and 0 bases, there was a span of 7 bases. This CDR3 is built from 14 residues. Germline V gene lookup returns CDR1 MDHEN and CDR2 SYDVKM. CDR3 region: CASSLQGTNYGYTF. CDR3 nucleotide sequence: TGTGCCAGCAGTTTACAGGGGACTAACTATGGCTACACCTTC.

The CDR3 is CASSRQGAPHFGYTF. The DNA of the CDR3 is TGTGCCAGCAGCAGACAGGGGGCGCCCCATTTCGGCTACACCTTC. This sequence joins TRBV27 and TRBJ1-2; 10 nucleotides agree with TRBD1. Germline lookup yields CDR1 MNHEY and CDR2 SMNVEV (reference sequence). Trimming cost V 6 bases and J 8 bases; bases outside gene matches: 12. This CDR3 comprises 15 residues.

This clone was observed a single time. The chain has TRBV27 and TRBJ1-1; weak D call: TRBD1 (6 bases). V lost 5 bases, J lost 5 bases, and 12 bases lay in between. Germline CDR1 reads MNHEY; CDR2 reads SMNVEV (reference sequence). The CDR3 consists of 13 residues. This CDR3 is CASSQQGRTEAFF. CDR3 nucleotide sequence: TGTGCCAGCAGTCAACAGGGTAGAACTGAAGCTTTCTTT.

The V gene is TRBV29-1, the J gene TRBJ1-2, with D possibly matching TRBD1 (5 bases). This CDR3 region has 14 residues. Germline V CDR1 and CDR2: SQVTM, ANQGSEA. The V end was cut by 5 bases, the J end by 4 bases, with 17 bases between. The CDR3 DNA follows: TGCAGCGTTCGCGGTACAACAGGTGGCTATGGCTACACCTTC. Residues: CSVRGTTGGYGYTF.

On this clone itself: Relative to the germline gene, one junction end is altered; a read error may explain this. The rearrangement uses TRBV7-9 and TRBJ1-3; the D gene is possibly TRBD1 (6 bases). Germline V gives CDR1 SEHNR, CDR2 FQNEAQ (reference sequence). CDR3 length: 15 amino acids. CDR3 in DNA: TGTTCCAGCAGCTTATCAGGGGTTTCTGGAAACACCATATATTTT. Translating gives CSSSLSGVSGNTIYF. Combining the CDR3 with reference TRBV7-9 and TRBJ1-3 gives the whole variable domain DTGVSQNPRHKITKRGQNVTFRCDPISEHNRLYWYRQTLGQGPEFLTYFQNEAQLEKSRLLSDRFSAERPKGSFSTLEIQRTEQGDSAMYLCSSSLSGVSGNTIYFGEGSWLTVV.

The V and J genes are TRBV28 and TRBJ1-1; 8 bases line up with TRBD1. The J segment lost 4 bases and the V segment lost 8 bases, leaving 9 bases of the junction unmatched. Germline V lookup: CDR1 MDHEN, CDR2 SYDVKM. There are 14 residues in the CDR3. CDR3 protein: CASATRQGITEAFF. CDR3 DNA: TGTGCCAGCGCAACCCGACAGGGGATCACTGAAGCTTTCTTT.

This rearrangement joins TRBV19 to TRBJ1-3, with 7 bases lining up with TRBD1. There are 14 residues in the CDR3. The V segment lost 6 bases and the J segment 0 bases; nucleotides outside the gene matches: 2. CDR1 and CDR2 from the germline V gene are LNHDA and SQIVND (reference sequence). The CDR3 DNA sequence: TGTGCCAGTAGACAGGGGAGCTCTGGAAACACCATATATTTT. Translation: CASRQGSSGNTIYF.

This clone was seen a single time. J is TRBJ2-7 and V is TRBV27; 7 bases are shared with TRBD1. Germline lookup yields CDR1 MNHEY and CDR2 SMNVEV (reference sequence). The length of the CDR3 is 13 residues. Germline trimming cut 2 bases from V and 3 bases from J; bases unmatched to any gene: 1. This chain's CDR3 is CASSLDRDYEQYF. CDR3 in DNA: TGTGCCAGCAGTTTAGACAGGGACTACGAGCAGTACTTC.